This T cell receptor (beta chain) derives from a study of PD-1 blockade in classical Hodgkin lymphoma (dated by TCRdb to the early 2020s). The study in broad terms: Nivolumab dosing was 3 mg/kg intravenously every 2 weeks, continuing until either disease progression or unacceptable toxicity. The study used CyTOF and TCR beta sequencing to define a peripheral blood immune signature of response to PD-1 blockade in classical Hodgkin lymphoma.

Genomic DNA was extracted with the Qiagen DNeasy kit from unsorted PBMCs and from negatively selected CD4+ and CD8+ fractions. TCR beta CDR3 regions were subjected to amplification by immunoSEQ multiplex PCR with primers that anneal to V and J segments. A synthetic immune receptor repertoire was used to minimize amplification bias, and any residual bias was removed computationally once sequencing was done. In the paper's pipeline: Custom Python scripts were used to quantify repertoire diversity as the Shannon entropy index. Unsorted, CD4+ and CD8+ repertoires were examined separately, except in combined analyses, for which CD4+ and CD8+ sequences were merged in silico. A clone was considered expanded if an increase in frequency of at least 2-fold after treatment relative to C1D1 was found, and a pseudocount of 0.5 was applied to clones undetected at baseline. Clones with 0 or 1 copy at C1D1 were classified as singleton clones, and clones with 2 or more copies were classified as non-singleton clones. Clones expanded in unsorted samples were assigned a CD4+, CD8+ or unknown annotation through matching of protein sequences in sorted samples from the same patient. Wilcoxon tests on paired samples were used to test changes in diversity from C1D1 to C4D1. The table was pulled from immuneACCESS by TCRdb, which kept in-frame rearrangements only. Such tables lose some clones; where checked, under half of the loss comes from unresolved V genes, and the rest has no known cause. Clonal size and the V and J genes are those of that table, whereas D and trimming came from the DNA. The sample table holds about 15,000 clones, of which 55% to 65% were seen once. Of the sample, about 10% falls within the top ten clones.

General conclusions and limits of the study: Trial patients achieving complete response had baseline diversity similar to newly diagnosed patients, whereas partial responders and progressors had significantly lower diversity. By C4D1, a significant rise was seen in CD4+ TCR diversity but not in CD8+ TCR diversity (p=0.0027 vs p=0.16), and the rise was most apparent among complete responders (p=0.02). The study was limited to a single clinical trial cohort, and causes of repertoire differences, possibly disease activity or prior therapy, remained undefined. Patients starting nivolumab less than 1 year after ASCT had lower diversity and were excluded from later analyses to avoid confounding by immune reconstitution. Baseline TCR diversity was reported to be lower in newly diagnosed patients than in healthy donors and to be lower still in relapsed/refractory patients.

Note on this clone: Which antigen it targets is not known. It has no much larger one-base neighbor in the sample; base qualities were not kept.

This specimen's time point label, per the study, means: cycle 1 day 1 (C1D1), immediately before nivolumab initiation. Every trial patient had relapsed following autologous stem cell transplantation, and prior brentuximab vedotin exposure was what differed among cohorts A, B and C. The trial cohort included 55 to 65 patients with relapsed/refractory classical Hodgkin lymphoma, and each patient had a best overall response of complete response, partial response or progressive disease. In the multi-cohort phase II CheckMate 205 trial, trial patients received single-agent nivolumab. An independent review committee assessed best overall response by applying the 2007 International Working Group response criteria. Trial PBMCs were obtained immediately prior to nivolumab initiation (C1D1) and on therapy at cycle 2 day 1 and cycle 4 day 1. After peripheral blood was drawn into 8 mL Vacutainer Cell Preparation Tubes, PBMCs were isolated by centrifugation and then cryopreserved.

Looking up the germline V gene yields CDR1 SGHDT and CDR2 YYEEEE. The CDR3, cysteine through phenylalanine, is 12 amino acids long. Only the CDR3 region is kept as DNA, spanning 36 bases read in frame from base 1. The germline ends are 10 bases apart after V is trimmed by 5 bases and J by 7 bases. This receptor was identified in a human donor with classical Hodgkin lymphoma. Recombination joined TRBV5-6 with TRBJ2-1; TRBD1 might be the D gene, on 5 matching bases. The material sequenced was peripheral blood mononuclear cells (PBMCs), taken at baseline. The DNA sequence is given as TGTGCCAGCAGATCCAGGGCGAATGAGCAGTTCTTC. This codes for CASRSRANEQFF.